This entry lists 13 T cell receptor beta chains sequenced from one sample in a study of cytomegalovirus exposure and HLA in healthy donors. Amplification used 60 Vbeta primers and 13 Jbeta primers. Data came from immunoSEQ multiplex PCR; TCRdb stores just in-frame clones and leaves some out. The sample has approximately 120,000 clones; more than 60% are singletons. The sample was PBMCs. The receptor source for this set is a woman aged 45-65 years in good health and CMV-seropositive.

The chain combines TRBV5-1 with TRBJ2-3; 9 bases line up with TRBD2. From germline, CDR1 is SGHRS and CDR2 YFSETQ. This CDR3 region has 17 residues. After removal of 6 bases from V and 0 bases from J, the junction contained 11 bases not matched to a gene. The CDR3 sequence is CASTSSPSGESTDTQYF. The CDR3, as DNA: TGCGCCAGCACTTCCTCCCCTAGCGGGGAGAGCACAGATACGCAGTATTTT. Using reference TRBV5-1 and TRBJ2-3 for the parts outside the CDR3, the full variable domain is KAGVTQTPRYLIKTRGQQVTLSCSPISGHRSVSWYQQTPGQGLQFLFEYFSETQRNKGNFPGRFSGRQFSNSRSEMNVSTLELGDSALYLCASTSSPSGESTDTQYFGPGTRLTVL.

V and J are TRBV27 and TRBJ2-1; 8 nucleotides line up with TRBD2. Germline lookup yields CDR1 MNHEY and CDR2 SMNVEV (reference sequence). This CDR3 spans 15 amino acids. V lost 1 base, J lost 6 bases, and 5 bases stayed unmatched. CDR3 coding DNA: TGTGCCAGCAGTTTATATCGAGCGGGGGTCAATGAGCAGTTCTTC. Its translation: CASSLYRAGVNEQFF.

The V gene is TRBV4-2, the J gene TRBJ1-2; possible D gene TRBD1, 5 bases. Deletions cut 1 base from V and 4 bases from J, with 13 bases between. The CDR3 contains 15 residues. Germline lookup yields CDR1 LGHNA and CDR2 YNFKEQ. CDR3 nucleotide sequence: TGTGCCAGCAGCCAAGGATCCCCCACAGGCTATGGCTACACCTTC. Its protein is CASSQGSPTGYGYTF.

This clone appeared a single time. This chain connects TRBV6-5 to TRBJ2-3; D unclear. Between the trimmed V and J ends, which lost 10 bases and 2 bases, there was a span of 16 bases. The CDR3 covers 14 residues. Germline-derived CDR1 and CDR2 are MNHEY and SVGAGI. Written as DNA, the CDR3 is TGTGCCACCACTGCTTTGGGCCTCACAGATACGCAGTATTTT. This encodes CATTALGLTDTQYF.

A remark on this clone: The sample contains more than one DNA sequence encoding this CDR3. This chain connects TRBV11-2 to TRBJ1-1; D is ambiguous. Germline V gene sequence: CDR1 SGHAT, CDR2 FQNNGV. CDR3 length: 13 amino acids. V lost 5 bases and J 0 bases, leaving 7 bases between the germline ends. DNA of the CDR3: TGTGCCAGCAGCCTAACCCTGAACACTGAAGCTTTCTTT. Residues: CASSLTLNTEAFF.

With respect to this clone: At one end the junction does not follow the germline gene, possibly because of a read error. The chain uses TRBV7-7 and TRBJ1-3; a weak D match, TRBD1 (6 bases). The CDR3 consists of 16 residues. Germline CDR1 SSHAT, CDR2 FNYEAQ (reference sequence). CDR3 DNA: TGTGCTAGCAGCCCCGACAGGACACCCTCTGGAAACACCATATATTTT. Translation gives CASSPDRTPSGNTIYF.

J is TRBJ2-7 and V is TRBV7-8; 14 bases line up with TRBD2. The CDR3 spans 14 residues. V lost 6 bases to trimming and J lost 6 bases; unmatched junction nucleotides: 4. Germline-derived CDR1 and CDR2 are SGHVS and FQNEAQ. The CDR3 protein is CASRSTSGGVEQYF. The CDR3 bases are TGTGCCAGCAGGTCGACTAGCGGGGGGGTCGAGCAGTACTTC.

This clone was detected once. The chain uses TRBV4-2 and TRBJ2-3; TRBD2 agrees at 9 bases. The CDR3 has 20 residues. Germline lookup yields CDR1 LGHNA and CDR2 YNFKEQ. V lost 0 bases and J lost 2; bases outside the gene matches: 15. In nucleotides, the CDR3 is TGTGCCAGCAGCCAAGACGTTCGCAAATTTGCGGGAGGGCTCACAGATACGCAGTATTTT. Amino acid sequence: CASSQDVRKFAGGLTDTQYF.

The chain links TRBV9 to TRBJ1-1, with D uncertain. The CDR3 loop spans 13 amino acids. Germline V CDR1 and CDR2: SGDLS, YYNGEE. Trimming stripped 1 base from V and 3 bases from J, with 7 bases between. The CDR3 DNA is TGTGCCAGCAGCGTAAACACCTACACTGAAGCTTTCTTT. It yields the protein CASSVNTYTEAFF. Full variable domain (remainder filled in from reference TRBV9 and TRBJ1-1): DSGVTQTPKHLITATGQRVTLRCSPRSGDLSVYWYQQSLDQGLQFLIQYYNGEERAKGNILERFSAQQFPDLHSELNLSSLELGDSALYFCASSVNTYTEAFFGQGTRLTVV.

The rearrangement uses TRBV6-5 and TRBJ2-3, with a tentative D call TRBD2 (6 bases). The germline V gene encodes CDR1 MNHEY and CDR2 SVGAGI. There are 15 residues in the CDR3. The V end was cut by 6 bases, the J end by 3 bases, with 16 bases between. The CDR3 protein is CASRWTREQTDTQYF. CDR3 DNA sequence: TGTGCCAGCAGATGGACACGGGAGCAAACAGATACGCAGTATTTT.

This clone was counted only a few times. The V gene is TRBV11-3, the J gene TRBJ2-3, with TRBD2 identical over 9 bases. After removal of 0 bases from V and 8 bases from J, the junction contained 12 bases not matched to a gene. Germline values: CDR1 SGHNT, CDR2 YENEEA. The CDR3 sequence is 17 residues long. CDR3 amino acids: CASSLESSSGVLGTQYF. CDR3 DNA sequence: TGTGCCAGCAGCTTAGAGTCCTCTAGCGGGGTGTTAGGTACGCAGTATTTT.

This clone was seen a handful of times. This rearrangement joins TRBV7-6 to TRBJ1-1, with TRBD1 as a possible D gene (5 bases). The germline gives CDR1 SGHVS, CDR2 FNYEAQ. V was cut by 1 base and J by 5 bases, with 11 bases left in between. The CDR3 length is 14 residues. The CDR3 loop is CASSLGGAGTEAFF. CDR3 DNA sequence: TGTGCCAGCAGCTTAGGCGGGGCAGGGACTGAAGCTTTCTTT.

The chain carries TRBV11-2 and TRBJ1-3; maybe TRBD1 (5 bases). Per the germline V gene, CDR1 is SGHAT and CDR2 is FQNNGV. Trimming took 4 bases from V and 4 from J, leaving 11 bases between them. The CDR3 loop spans 14 amino acids. DNA of the CDR3: TGTGCCAGCAGCTCCGTGAAGGGGGGAAACACCATATATTTT. Protein: CASSSVKGGNTIYF.